A selection of T cell receptor beta chains follows, all from one sample in a study of blood T cell repertoires in COVID-19. Only in-frame clones appear in the TCRdb table, and some are missing; sequencing was by immunoSEQ multiplex PCR. Of around 160,000 clones in the sample, roughly 80% were seen once. The material sequenced was PBMCs or T cells enriched from blood (not recorded which). Source of these receptors: a man aged 45-65 years who had recovered from COVID-19. Both conserved end residues are trimmed from each CDR3. The D gene is left open where the match is weak.

D	V	CDR3
-	TRBV7-9	ASSLEFDYGYT
-	TRBV28	ASSLNRNYGYT
TRBD1	TRBV27	ASSGTGDVSFEQY
TRBD1	TRBV4-2	ASSQDDRGNTEAF
-	TRBV12-3/TRBV12-4	ASSRETIY
TRBD2	TRBV28	ASSGVLGGSGRAYEQY
-	TRBV6-5	ASSYTDVQRGSPLH
TRBD2	TRBV4-1	ASSQLLAGVPSYNEQF
-	TRBV5-1	ASSLRSLADTQY
-	TRBV5-1	ASSLTADTGELF
TRBD1	TRBV5-1	ASSPGTGGYNEQF
TRBD1	TRBV5-1	ASSLAEGQGNSPLH
-	TRBV3-1/TRBV3-2	ASSQWGDRVPEAF
-	TRBV2	ASRTEYNQPQH
TRBD2	TRBV2	ASTPGLATYEQY
TRBD1	TRBV29-1	SVFYRDRDYPYGYT
-	TRBV19	ASTRQNTEAF
-	TRBV28	ASSYREGNQPQH
-	TRBV18	ASSPPITYEQY
TRBD2	TRBV7-3	ASSLRRNSREDEQF
-	TRBV2	ASGLQGGNQPQH
-	TRBV2	ASRTASGNTIY
-	TRBV2	ASTPRGAGKNIQY
TRBD1	TRBV30	AWTGGVLAYGYT
-	TRBV7-9	ASSLAFPSPYEQY
TRBD2	TRBV19	ASMGLAGGEETQY
-	TRBV2	ASSVLQAYEQY
-	TRBV7-9	ASSPGGGLH
TRBD1	TRBV13	ASSSLQGGKTQY
-	TRBV5-1	ASSLAPPGTEAF
-	TRBV7-7	ASSLARGFEYEQY
-	TRBV7-8	ASIPAGGVYEQY
TRBD2	TRBV27	ASSLSLLTSGDLREQY
TRBD1	TRBV11-2	ASSSDRGRTDTQY
TRBD1	TRBV6-5	ASEQRGRGEKLF
-	TRBV19	ASSIGQLYGYT
TRBD1	TRBV5-4	ASSADRDDTIY
TRBD2	TRBV6-1	ASSEDRAGGKETQY
TRBD1	TRBV4-2	ASSQETDRAYEQY
-	TRBV10-3	AIRDNRAVDRGYT
TRBD2	TRBV18	ASSLDLLAGGAYEQY
TRBD2	TRBV3-1/TRBV3-2	ASHSGGGGTGELF
TRBD1	TRBV6-5	ASRSTGGTGELF
-	TRBV6-5	ASTITQGNTEAF